The TCR beta chain described here comes from a study of T cells in Graves' hyperthyroidism and ophthalmopathy. Hyperthyroidism patients were newly diagnosed, had disease duration under 2 months, and were aged 18 to 65 years. Lactation, pregnancy, other autoimmune disease or uncontrolled infection excluded patients. Study results and caveats: Stable hyperthyroidism was separated from ophthalmopathy by a model based on 13 V-J features.

The V gene lost 8 bases and the J gene lost 8 bases, with 18 bases spanning the gap. This CDR3 is 13 amino acids long. Note on this clonotype: The target antigen is unknown.

RNA transcripts were the template for amplifying TCR beta CDR3 regions. The HTBI set primed first-round TCR CDR3 RT-PCR. TCRdb independently ran MiXCR on the multiplex PCR reads; one entry per CDR3 protein. The table records roughly 710,000 distinct CDR3 sequences, 30% to 40% of them present only once. This sequence was found in a woman aged 40 to 50 with Graves' hyperthyroidism. The sequencing sample was made of blood. This chain links TRBV12-3 or TRBV12-4 with TRBJ1-2; D is ambiguous. In nucleotides, the CDR3 is TGTGCCAGCGGACCTTATAAGGCGGGCGGCTACACCTTC. Translation: CASGPYKAGGYTF.